The TCR beta chain described here comes from a study of shared clonotypes between healthy human individuals (dated by TCRdb to 2018 to 2021). For the wider study: A couple of women and a few men aged 18 to 49 years were included in the cohort. Each donor's leukapheresis produced roughly between about 0.85 and 10 billion PBMCs. Per donor, three plates each were used for CD4 naive and CD4 memory, two for CD8 naive, and one for CD8 memory. To estimate repertoire size and how much clonotypes are shared between individuals, the study performed deep sequencing of blood TCR repertoires from a few healthy adults. To increase sequencing depth and limit assay-specific biases, different laboratories used diverse techniques to prepare libraries and sequence TCR repertoires.

TCR CDR3 regions were amplified from genomic DNA by multiplex PCR using the deep immunoSEQ assay. Extracted genomic DNA from each cell subset was spread evenly across all wells of several immunoSEQ 96-well plates, with each plate serving as a replicate. For sorted subsets, each replicate PCR was loaded with about 200 ng genomic DNA, equivalent to some 31,000 T cell genomes. The purified libraries were quantified using a Qubit 3.0 fluorometer, sized with a Bioanalyzer 2100, and then quantified again using the KAPA Library Quantification kit. A separate single-read 150-cycle Illumina NextSeq 550 flow cell was used to sequence each immunoSEQ 96-well plate. On the authors' methods: Because the immunoSEQ output held only junctional sequences and lacked quality scores, the filtering could not match the filtering applied to full-length reads. Sequences were annotated with PyIR, a Python wrapper for IgBLAST v1.9, using IMGT germline references to assign V/J genes and CDR3. Reads were filtered out if the reads had weak V/J assignments (E-value above 1e-6), no CDR3, stop codons, out-of-frame junctions, or ambiguous translated residues. V3J clonotypes were defined as sequences sharing an identical inferred V gene, J gene, and CDR3 amino acid sequence. Percentage overlap between repertoires was computed as shared unique clonotypes divided by the size of the smaller repertoire. Three approaches were used to assess repertoire richness: RTK rarefaction, the Chao1 estimator, and Recon v2.1 estimates of unobserved clonotypes. For all TCRbeta clonotypes obtained by the gDNA method from a few donors, generation probabilities were computed with OLGA. This is the immuneACCESS table as TCRdb keeps it, with only in-frame sequences that have V and J called. A part of the clones is gone; compared with another copy, unresolved V genes explain less than half, and the rest is unexplained. From that table come the V and J calls and clone size; the DNA was used to work out D and trimming. Counted in this sample were hundreds of thousands of clones; around 97% of them appeared once. The top ten hold about 0.057% of the sample.

CDR1 and CDR2 were assigned from the germline V gene (reference sequence) as LNHDA and SQIVND. Between the V and J ends, shortened by 3 bases and 0 bases respectively, the junction contains 15 bases. From cysteine to phenylalanine, the CDR3 is 18 amino acids long. Only the CDR3 DNA stays, 54 bases, in frame from base 1. For this clone: This receptor's antigen is unknown. No much larger clone is present one base from it, and per-base qualities are unavailable.

The study at large found these results: Larger estimated clonotype richness was generally found for naive subsets than for memory subsets. Even with the large sequencing depth, rarefaction of the sorted-subset datasets indicated that sequencing was incomplete. Higher generation probabilities were observed for clonotypes shared by all four sorted-subset donors than for non-shared clonotypes. Across a few donors, approximately 5% of naive CD4, 3% to 3.5% of naive CD8, 2.3% of memory CD4, and 0.4% of memory CD8 clonotypes were shared. Pairwise subsampling indicated that sequencing depth was expected to affect the degree of clonotype sharing among donors. The genetic and exposure-history diversity represented was limited by the small number of donors. Sampling was limited to blood, and TCR repertoires in tissue likely differ from TCR repertoires in blood.

The donors were healthy, HIV-negative adults who had no recently reported acute infections or vaccinations. Only Caucasian adults living in Nashville, Tennessee, USA were represented among the donors. Magnetic negative selection was used to enrich CD4+ T cells, after which naive cells were positively selected on CD45RA and the negative fraction became the memory subset. After blood collection by leukapheresis, PBMCs were isolated using Ficoll-Histopaque density gradient centrifugation and then cryopreserved in the vapor phase of liquid nitrogen. Analytical flow cytometry was used to check the purity and quantity of every magnetically sorted T cell population. From each sorted fraction, genomic DNA was isolated and quantified by UV absorbance on a Nanodrop 2000c.

Sequences were obtained from naive CD4+ T cells sorted from blood. The cell subset or site label, read with the paper, signifies: CD45RA+ positively selected. The sequence derives from a woman aged 25 to 39 in good health. The chain joins TRBV19 to TRBJ2-6; the best D guess is TRBD1, with 6 bases matching. The nucleotide sequence is given as TGTGCCAGTAGTATTCAGGGGAGCATCATCTCTGGGGCCAACGTCCTGACTTTC. Translation gives CASSIQGSIISGANVLTF.